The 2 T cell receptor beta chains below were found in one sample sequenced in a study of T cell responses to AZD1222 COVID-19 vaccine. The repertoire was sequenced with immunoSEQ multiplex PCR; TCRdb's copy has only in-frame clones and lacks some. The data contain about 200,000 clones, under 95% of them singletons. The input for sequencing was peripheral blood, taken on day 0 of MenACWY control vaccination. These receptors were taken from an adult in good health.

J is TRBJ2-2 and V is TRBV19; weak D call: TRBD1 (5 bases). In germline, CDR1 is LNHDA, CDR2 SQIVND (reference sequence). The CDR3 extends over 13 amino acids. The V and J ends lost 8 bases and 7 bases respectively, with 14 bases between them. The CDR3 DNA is TGTGCCAGTTCAGGGCAGGCCGGCGGGGAGCTGTTTTTT. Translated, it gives CASSGQAGGELFF. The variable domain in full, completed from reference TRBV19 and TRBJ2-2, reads DGGITQSPKYLFRKEGQNVTLSCEQNLNHDAMYWYRQDPGQGLRLIYYSQIVNDFQKGDIAEGYSVSREKKESFPLTVTSAQKNPTAFYLCASSGQAGGELFFGEGSRLTVL.

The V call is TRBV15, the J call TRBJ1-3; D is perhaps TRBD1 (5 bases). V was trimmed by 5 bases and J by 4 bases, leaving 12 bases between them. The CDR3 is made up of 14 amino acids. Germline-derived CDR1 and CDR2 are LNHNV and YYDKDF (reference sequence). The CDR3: CATSPREGGNTIYF. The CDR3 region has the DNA TGTGCCACCAGCCCCCGGGAGGGGGGAAACACCATATATTTT.